This is a list of T cell receptor beta chains from one sample in a study of T cells in Graves' hyperthyroidism and ophthalmopathy. Each CDR3 protein gets one entry after TCRdb re-called the multiplex PCR reads with MiXCR. The profile shows around 420,000 distinct CDR3 sequences, 15% to 18% of them singletons. Material for sequencing was blood. The receptors originated from a woman between 18 and 30 years old with Graves' hyperthyroidism. Both conserved end residues are trimmed from each CDR3. Only some rows state a clone size, as once, few, many or a class for expanded clones.

>TRBJ2-7|few|TRBV4-1
ASSPGGGHSEQY
>TRBJ2-3|many|TRBV30
AWSVLLGLGIDTQY
>TRBJ1-5|-|TRBV6-1
ASMRQGGNQPQH
>TRBJ2-3|many|TRBV20-1
SARAAGGADTQY
>TRBJ2-7|many|TRBV20-1
SAREGRQGAPYEQY
>TRBJ1-2|many|TRBV11-2
ASSFDRVYGYT
>TRBJ2-5|many|TRBV27
ASRRTGVQETQY
>TRBJ2-5|many|TRBV6-1
ASSADFQETQY
>TRBJ2-1|few|TRBV27
ASSTGGGLDEQF
>TRBJ2-3|-|TRBV5-4
ASSPPGGAPTDTQY
>TRBJ1-2|many|TRBV2
ASRPQQGVYGYT
>TRBJ2-7|-|TRBV5-4
ASSLAQRGASEQY
>TRBJ2-7|many|TRBV7-9
ASSLAQSGLGYEQY
>TRBJ2-3|-|TRBV9
ASSTHLAGGTDTQY
>TRBJ1-1|many|TRBV7-3
ASSFAGGGEAF
>TRBJ1-3|many|TRBV19
ASSIGATPGNTIY
>TRBJ2-5|-|TRBV11-2
ASSLGGGVRETQY
>TRBJ2-1|few|TRBV9
ASSVALRLAGKNEQF
>TRBJ2-6|few|TRBV27
ASSPRDRHGSGANVLT
>TRBJ2-5|many|TRBV6-5
ASSYSGGTAIGAGPQY
>TRBJ2-1|many|TRBV18
ASSPPGLAYNEQF
>TRBJ2-5|few|TRBV5-1
ASSLAVGGGETQY
>TRBJ1-2|many|TRBV2
ASRPGLGYGYT
>TRBJ2-7|many|TRBV12-3/TRBV12-4
ASSGQGASSYEQY
>TRBJ2-3|few|TRBV5-1
ASSHLPAGGTDTQY
>TRBJ1-1|many|TRBV20-1
SAVGLNTEAF
>TRBJ1-2|-|TRBV9
ASTYAGGGYT
>TRBJ1-4|many|TRBV4-1
ASSQRMAPVEAGEKLF
>TRBJ1-5|few|TRBV4-1
ASRVRPLGNQPQH
>TRBJ1-2|few|TRBV5-1
ASSFDGGYGYT
>TRBJ2-5|few|TRBV15
ATSPPGSLLETQY
>TRBJ1-4|many|TRBV5-1
ASSSTGTLGEKLF
>TRBJ2-1|-|TRBV12-3/TRBV12-4
ASSLKGDRGAF
>TRBJ1-4|many|TRBV7-9
ASTSNEKLF
>TRBJ2-7|many|TRBV12-3/TRBV12-4
ASSLGPGVYEQY
>TRBJ1-1|-|TRBV10-3
ATRQGADEAF
>TRBJ1-5|many|TRBV6-1
ASRRNREGNQPQH